The rows below give T cell receptor beta chains drawn from one sample of a study of human T cells and chemical hapten exposure. TCRdb reprocessed the RACE reads via MiXCR and lists one record per CDR3 protein. This table holds tens of thousands of distinct CDR3 sequences, around a tenth found once. The sample here was whole blood, taken in connection with sensitization to the hapten diphenylcyclopropenone (DPC). The receptor source for this set is a man younger than 45 with alopecia areata. Some clones in this sample may be carry-over from other donors' samples. CDR3s include the opening cysteine and the closing phenylalanine or tryptophan. The D gene is left open where the match is weak. A row's size may be missing; if present it is once, few, many or a size class.

D gene: NA; V gene: TRBV30; J gene: TRBJ2-5; clone size: medium-sized; CDR3 protein: CAWGDLQETQYF; CDR3 DNA: TGTGCCTGGGGGGACTTGCAAGAGACCCAGTACTTC
D gene: NA; V gene: TRBV27; J gene: TRBJ1-3; clone size: many; CDR3 protein: CASRGISGNTIYF; CDR3 DNA: TGTGCCAGCAGAGGAATCTCTGGAAACACCATATATTTT
D gene: NA; V gene: TRBV29-1; J gene: TRBJ2-3; clone size: many; CDR3 protein: CSVFASGTDTQYF; CDR3 DNA: TGCAGCGTTTTCGCTAGCGGCACAGATACGCAGTATTTT
D gene: NA; V gene: TRBV7-2; J gene: TRBJ2-7; clone size: few; CDR3 protein: CASSPRRTAYEQYF; CDR3 DNA: TGTGCCAGCAGCCCACGCCGGACAGCTTACGAGCAGTACTTC
D gene: TRBD1; V gene: TRBV29-1; J gene: TRBJ1-4; clone size: few; CDR3 protein: CSVIGTASTNEKLFF; CDR3 DNA: TGCAGCGTGATTGGGACAGCCTCAACTAATGAAAAACTGTTTTTT
D gene: NA; V gene: TRBV10-1; J gene: TRBJ2-3; clone size: NA; CDR3 protein: CASRDGGRWTDTQYF; CDR3 DNA: TGCGCCAGCAGGGACGGGGGGCGCTGGACAGATACGCAGTATTTT
D gene: TRBD2; V gene: TRBV7-9; J gene: TRBJ2-3; clone size: many; CDR3 protein: CASSSGGADTQYF; CDR3 DNA: TGTGCCAGCAGCTCTGGGGGGGCAGATACGCAGTATTTT
D gene: NA; V gene: TRBV2; J gene: TRBJ2-3; clone size: many; CDR3 protein: CASKEGPPDTQYF; CDR3 DNA: TGTGCCAGCAAAGAAGGACCCCCAGATACGCAGTATTTT
D gene: NA; V gene: TRBV6-1; J gene: TRBJ1-4; clone size: NA; CDR3 protein: CASSEVPREEKLFF; CDR3 DNA: TGTGCCAGCAGCGAGGTACCTCGGGAAGAAAAACTGTTTTTT
D gene: NA; V gene: TRBV18; J gene: TRBJ1-5; clone size: NA; CDR3 protein: CASSRGIDQPQHF; CDR3 DNA: TGTGCCAGCTCACGGGGGATCGATCAGCCCCAGCATTTT
D gene: NA; V gene: TRBV9; J gene: TRBJ1-2; clone size: NA; CDR3 protein: CASSPPTGPPITF; CDR3 DNA: TGTGCCAGCAGCCCCCCGACAGGTCCCCCAATCACCTTC
D gene: NA; V gene: TRBV7-9; J gene: TRBJ2-7; clone size: many; CDR3 protein: CASSLGLLGEQYF; CDR3 DNA: TGTGCCAGCAGCTTAGGTCTGTTGGGCGAGCAGTACTTC
D gene: NA; V gene: TRBV6-2/TRBV6-3; J gene: TRBJ2-1; clone size: few; CDR3 protein: CASSYTGSYNEQFF; CDR3 DNA: TGTGCCAGCAGTTACACAGGCAGCTACAATGAGCAGTTCTTC
D gene: TRBD1; V gene: TRBV29-1; J gene: TRBJ2-5; clone size: NA; CDR3 protein: CSARGTQETQYF; CDR3 DNA: TGCAGCGCCAGGGGGACCCAAGAGACCCAGTACTTC
D gene: NA; V gene: TRBV18; J gene: TRBJ1-2; clone size: medium-sized; CDR3 protein: CASSPPKGNYGYTF; CDR3 DNA: TGTGCCAGCTCACCACCGAAGGGGAACTATGGCTACACCTTC
D gene: NA; V gene: TRBV19; J gene: TRBJ2-7; clone size: many; CDR3 protein: CASSMGPSSYEQYF; CDR3 DNA: TGTGCCAGTAGTATGGGCCCCTCTTCCTACGAGCAGTACTTC
D gene: TRBD1; V gene: TRBV12-3/TRBV12-4; J gene: TRBJ2-2; clone size: many; CDR3 protein: CAVGGQTGELFF; CDR3 DNA: TGTGCCGTAGGGGGCCAAACCGGGGAGCTGTTTTTT
D gene: NA; V gene: TRBV5-6; J gene: TRBJ2-5; clone size: NA; CDR3 protein: CASSFTSGLYQETQYF; CDR3 DNA: TGTGCCAGCAGCTTCACCTCAGGACTCTACCAAGAGACCCAGTACTTC
D gene: TRBD2; V gene: TRBV11-2; J gene: TRBJ2-5; clone size: many; CDR3 protein: CASSSLAALETQYF; CDR3 DNA: TGTGCCAGCAGCTCCCTAGCGGCCCTAGAGACCCAGTACTTC
D gene: NA; V gene: TRBV18; J gene: TRBJ2-3; clone size: NA; CDR3 protein: CASSPPVLGDTQYF; CDR3 DNA: TGTGCCAGCTCACCACCGGTACTAGGAGATACGCAGTATTTT
D gene: TRBD2; V gene: TRBV18; J gene: TRBJ2-7; clone size: many; CDR3 protein: CASSPPSGGLYYEQYF; CDR3 DNA: TGTGCCAGCTCACCGCCTAGCGGGGGGCTCTACTACGAGCAGTACTTC
D gene: NA; V gene: TRBV11-3; J gene: TRBJ1-1; clone size: NA; CDR3 protein: CASRLTGEEAFF; CDR3 DNA: TGTGCCAGCAGACTGACAGGCGAAGAAGCTTTCTTT
D gene: NA; V gene: TRBV27; J gene: TRBJ1-6; clone size: many; CDR3 protein: CASSSASYNSPLHF; CDR3 DNA: TGTGCCAGCAGCTCAGCCTCCTATAATTCACCCCTCCACTTT
D gene: NA; V gene: TRBV11-3; J gene: TRBJ2-1; clone size: many; CDR3 protein: CASSHESGNEQFF; CDR3 DNA: TGTGCCAGCAGCCACGAGTCAGGAAATGAGCAGTTCTTC
D gene: TRBD1; V gene: TRBV7-2; J gene: TRBJ2-7; clone size: NA; CDR3 protein: CASSQDRNEQYF; CDR3 DNA: TGTGCCAGCAGCCAGGACAGGAACGAGCAGTACTTC
D gene: NA; V gene: TRBV9; J gene: TRBJ2-3; clone size: many; CDR3 protein: CASSGARPTDTQYF; CDR3 DNA: TGTGCCAGCAGCGGGGCACGCCCCACAGATACGCAGTATTTT
D gene: NA; V gene: TRBV27; J gene: TRBJ2-3; clone size: few; CDR3 protein: CASGGIDTQYF; CDR3 DNA: TGTGCCAGCGGGGGGATTGATACGCAGTATTTT
D gene: NA; V gene: TRBV2; J gene: TRBJ2-7; clone size: many; CDR3 protein: CASGVWGHEQYF; CDR3 DNA: TGTGCCAGCGGGGTCTGGGGGCACGAGCAGTACTTC